This paragraph covers one TCR beta chain sequence. This entry is derived from a study of blood T cell repertoires in COVID-19. It was during active infection that Seattle patients were enrolled and then longitudinally followed. Original processing methods: Amplification of reference gene primers was used by the study to estimate nucleated cell counts. TCRdb's copy holds only in-frame clones and misses some; the assay was immunoSEQ multiplex PCR. The V and J calls and clone size were taken over from that table, and D and trimming were inferred from the DNA. The sample lists 360,000 or so clones; approximately 90% were seen once. Trimming removed 0 bases from V and 6 bases from J, with 18 bases in between. Germline lookup yields CDR1 SGHKS and CDR2 YYEKEE (reference sequence). The CDR3 contains 16 residues.

This TCR was sampled from an older woman with COVID-19, enrolled during active disease. The J gene is TRBJ1-1, the V gene TRBV5-5, with D perhaps matching TRBD1 (6 bases). Sequenced: peripheral blood. CDR3 in DNA: TGTGCCAGCAGCTTGGTGGCAACAGGGATTATGGCTGAAGCTTTCTTT. Translating gives CASSLVATGIMAEAFF.